The entry below gives a single T cell receptor beta chain sequence along with its context. CDR1 is MDHEN and CDR2 is SYDVKM in the germline V gene. The CDR3 runs to 17 residues. V was clipped by 4 bases and J by 2 bases, with 17 bases between them. Sequenced by immunoSEQ multiplex PCR; TCRdb stores in-frame clones only, minus some. The repertoire holds roughly 280,000 clones, approximately 89% seen once, with 8.5% to 9% in the top ten. The record originates from a study of blood T cell repertoires in COVID-19. This TCR was recovered from a man aged 40-49 years with active or convalescent COVID-19. Sequenced material: peripheral blood. The chain is built from TRBV28 and TRBJ2-2, with D unclear. CDR3 region: CASSSPLMLGNTGELFF. The DNA for the CDR3 is TGTGCCAGCAGTTCTCCCCTGATGCTGGGCAACACCGGGGAGCTGTTTTTT.